Following are 27 T cell receptor beta chains from one sample sequenced in a study of T cell responses to AZD1222 COVID-19 vaccine. The assay was immunoSEQ multiplex PCR, and TCRdb's table has in-frame clones only and misses some. The sample gives over 100,000 clones, approximately 90% of which show up once; more than 3% is in the top ten. Sequenced material: peripheral blood, taken on day 0 of AZD1222 vaccination. The receptors stem from an adult in good health.

V and J are TRBV11-3 and TRBJ2-7; D is undetermined. Germline V gives CDR1 SGHNT, CDR2 YENEEA. V lost 1 base, J lost 4 bases, and 8 bases lay in between. The CDR3 sequence is 13 residues long. The CDR3 here is CASSLGSEYEQYF. The CDR3 nucleotides read TGTGCCAGCAGCTTAGGGTCGGAATACGAGCAGTACTTC.

V usage is TRBV7-8 and J usage is TRBJ1-5; D perhaps matches TRBD1 (5 bases). CDR1 and CDR2 (germline): SGHVS, FQNEAQ. Trimming removed 5 bases at V and 5 bases at J, with 10 bases between. The CDR3 has 13 amino acids. CDR3: CASSLGGYQPQHF. The CDR3, as DNA: TGTGCCAGCAGCCTTGGGGGTTATCAGCCCCAGCATTTT.

Comments on this clone: Compared with germline, one end of the junction differs, possibly owing to a read error. The rearrangement links TRBV7-2 to TRBJ2-3; weak D call: TRBD1 (6 bases). Per germline, CDR1 SGHTA and CDR2 FQGNSA. The CDR3 has 12 residues. Here the CDR3 DNA reads TGTGCCAGCAGCTTAGGACAGGCCCTGGGGCGTTTT. This codes for CASSLGQALGRF.

The V call is TRBV5-5, the J call TRBJ2-2, with D hard to call. Trimming removed 4 bases from V and 6 bases from J, with 7 bases in between. Germline CDR1 reads SGHKS; CDR2 reads YYEKEE (reference sequence). This CDR3 is built from 12 residues. The CDR3 region has the DNA TGTGCCAGCAGCGTTATCCCCGGGGAGCTGTTTTTT. Its translation: CASSVIPGELFF. Full variable domain (remainder filled in from reference TRBV5-5 and TRBJ2-2): DAGVTQSPTHLIKTRGQQVTLRCSPISGHKSVSWYQQVLGQGPQFIFQYYEKEERGRGNFPDRFSARQFPNYSSELNVNALLLGDSALYLCASSVIPGELFFGEGSRLTVL.

CDR3 in amino acids: CSVDWPNAETQYF. CDR3 nucleotide sequence: TGCAGCGTTGATTGGCCAAATGCCGAGACCCAGTACTTC. V is TRBV29-1 and J is TRBJ2-5, with D unclear. V was trimmed by 3 bases and J by 5 bases, leaving 13 bases between them. CDR1 and CDR2 (germline): SQVTM, ANQGSEA. The CDR3 spans 13 residues.

The sample holds a few counts of this clone. This sequence joins TRBV7-8 and TRBJ1-1; D possibly corresponds to TRBD1 (6 bases). Germline CDR1 is SGHVS and CDR2 is FQNEAQ. The CDR3 has 12 residues. Deletions cut 6 bases from V and 11 bases from J, with 16 bases between. CDR3 in DNA: TGTGCCAGCAGATCCACCGGGACAAACGCTTTCTTT. As protein: CASRSTGTNAFF.

This sequence joins TRBV11-2 and TRBJ2-5; 7 nucleotides line up with TRBD2. The V gene end was trimmed by 1 base and the J gene end by 7 bases; junction bases not matched to a gene: 6. CDR1 and CDR2 from the germline V gene are SGHAT and FQNNGV. This CDR3 is 14 amino acids long. The CDR3 spells CASSLAGGLGTQYF. The CDR3 coding sequence is TGTGCCAGCAGCTTAGCGGGGGGACTGGGGACCCAGTACTTC.

The rearrangement uses TRBV27 and TRBJ1-5; 8 positions match TRBD1. CDR3 size: 16 residues. The V and J ends lost 3 bases and 2 bases, in that order; junction bases with no gene match: 6. Germline loops: CDR1 MNHEY, CDR2 SMNVEV (reference sequence). The DNA of the CDR3 is TGTGCCAGCAGTTTTACAGGACAGGGAGGCAATCAGCCCCAGCATTTT. Translation: CASSFTGQGGNQPQHF.

The table lists this clone with a count of one. The chain carries TRBV7-9 and TRBJ1-2; D remains ambiguous. The V and J ends lost 3 bases and 5 bases respectively, with 4 bases between them. Germline lookup yields CDR1 SEHNR and CDR2 FQNEAQ (reference sequence). CDR3 size: 11 residues. The CDR3 DNA reads TGTGCCAGCAGCTTTATATATGGCTACACCTTC. Encoded protein: CASSFIYGYTF.

This clone was seen a handful of times. The V gene is TRBV19, the J gene TRBJ2-7; D may correspond to TRBD1 or TRBD2 (6 bases each). From germline, CDR1 is LNHDA and CDR2 SQIVND (reference sequence). The CDR3 has 15 amino acids. Trimming removed 5 bases at V and 5 bases at J, with 19 bases between. In DNA form, the CDR3 reads TGTGCCAGTAGTCGATACCCGGTGGGGGGCCACGAGCAGTACTTC. Protein: CASSRYPVGGHEQYF.

The chain has TRBV9 and TRBJ2-7, with 8 nucleotides matching TRBD2. Looked up from germline, CDR1 is SGDLS and CDR2 is YYNGEE. V lost 0 bases to trimming and J lost 2 bases; unmatched junction nucleotides: 4. The CDR3 is 15 amino acids. CDR3 sequence reads: CASSVASGGTYEQYF. The CDR3 coding sequence is TGTGCCAGCAGCGTAGCCAGCGGGGGAACCTACGAGCAGTACTTC. Combining the CDR3 with reference TRBV9 and TRBJ2-7 gives the whole variable domain DSGVTQTPKHLITATGQRVTLRCSPRSGDLSVYWYQQSLDQGLQFLIQYYNGEERAKGNILERFSAQQFPDLHSELNLSSLELGDSALYFCASSVASGGTYEQYFGPGTRLTVT.

The chain uses TRBV18 and TRBJ1-1; D is possibly TRBD1 (6 bases). Germline loops: CDR1 KGHSH, CDR2 LQKENI. The V end lost 4 bases, the J end lost 1 base, and 19 bases lay between the germline ends. The CDR3 is made up of 17 amino acids. Here the CDR3 DNA reads TGTGCCAGCTCACAAAACAGGGTAATTGCTCAGAACACTGAAGCTTTCTTT. Residues: CASSQNRVIAQNTEAFF.

The genes are TRBV3-1 (or the pseudogene TRBV3-2) and TRBJ1-3; 7 bases fit TRBD1. The CDR3 spans 15 residues. Trimming at V came to 4 bases and at J to 3 bases, leaving 6 bases not matched to a gene. Looked up from germline, CDR1 is LGHDT and CDR2 is YNNKEL (reference sequence). The CDR3 DNA sequence: TGTGCCAGCAGCCCTGGACAGGTGGTTGGAAACACCATATATTTT. Its translation is CASSPGQVVGNTIYF.

The chain recombines TRBV20-1 with TRBJ1-4, with D maybe TRBD1 (5 bases). Trimming removed 3 bases at V and 8 bases at J, with 13 bases between. The CDR3 is 13 residues long. From germline, CDR1 is DFQATT and CDR2 SNEGSKA (reference sequence). The DNA of the CDR3 is TGCAGTGCTAGTGCGGGGGGTTCCGAAAAACTGTTTTTT. Amino acids: CSASAGGSEKLFF.

The V gene is TRBV19, the J gene TRBJ1-6; 9 bases are shared with TRBD1. Losses at the gene ends were 3 bases for V and 14 bases for J; bases not matched to a gene: 8. Per the germline V gene, CDR1 is LNHDA and CDR2 is SQIVND (reference sequence). The CDR3 sequence is 14 residues long. The CDR3 loop is CASSIGDRVIALHF. The CDR3 bases are TGTGCCAGTAGTATCGGGGACAGGGTAATAGCCCTCCACTTT.

V and J are TRBV6-2 or TRBV6-3 and TRBJ1-1; 8 bases map to TRBD1. This CDR3 has 14 amino acids. The germline gives CDR1 MNHEY, CDR2 SVGEGT. V shed 0 bases and J 12 bases; nucleotides not matched to a gene: 9. The chain's CDR3 is CASSYSTRQGRSFF. CDR3 coding DNA: TGTGCCAGCAGTTACTCGACTCGACAGGGGAGGTCTTTCTTT.

The chain links TRBV11-2 to TRBJ1-1, with TRBD1 matching over 10 bases. Per germline, CDR1 SGHAT and CDR2 FQNNGV. The CDR3 length is 16 residues. The J segment lost 0 bases and the V segment lost 5 bases, leaving 6 bases of the junction unmatched. The CDR3 loop reads CASSPRDRGMNTEAFF. CDR3 in DNA: TGTGCCAGCAGCCCGAGGGACAGGGGTATGAACACTGAAGCTTTCTTT.

This chain links TRBV7-2 with TRBJ1-5, with 10 bases fitting TRBD1. V gave up 5 bases and J gave up 5 bases; unmatched junction bases: 6. Germline values: CDR1 SGHTA, CDR2 FQGNSA. This CDR3 is built from 15 residues. The CDR3 bases are TGTGCCAGCAGCGCGTGGACAGGGGGATATCAGCCCCAGCATTTT. This gives the protein CASSAWTGGYQPQHF.

The DNA of the CDR3 is TGTGCCAGCAGCTTATTAGGACTAGCGGGGGATTACGAGCAGTACTTC. Translation gives CASSLLGLAGDYEQYF. This chain joins TRBV7-3 and TRBJ2-7, with TRBD2 matching 13 bases. The CDR3 runs to 16 residues. Germline CDR1 and CDR2: SGHTA and FQGTGA. The junction had 5 bases not matched to a gene; V was cut back by 2 bases and J by 4 bases.

This rearrangement joins TRBV7-8 to TRBJ1-3, with 8 bases matching TRBD1. CDR3 size: 17 residues. The J segment lost 0 bases and the V segment lost 5 bases, leaving 9 bases of the junction unmatched. Per germline, CDR1 SGHVS and CDR2 FQNEAQ. The DNA for the CDR3 is TGTGCCAGCAGCCCCGGACAGGGCCCCGTCTCTGGAAACACCATATATTTT. Amino acids: CASSPGQGPVSGNTIYF.

In its sample, this clone was seen once. The rearrangement links TRBV18 to TRBJ1-2; 7 bases agree with TRBD1. The J segment lost 4 bases and the V segment lost 3 bases, leaving 8 bases of the junction unmatched. This CDR3 has 15 amino acids. The V gene's germline CDR1 is KGHSH and CDR2 LQKENI. CDR3 in DNA: TGTGCCAGCTCACCCACTTCGACAGGGTCCTATGGCTACACCTTC. Its protein is CASSPTSTGSYGYTF.

J is TRBJ2-5 and V is TRBV7-3; D may match TRBD1 or TRBD2 (5 bases each). The CDR3 has 13 residues. The germline gives CDR1 SGHTA, CDR2 FQGTGA. The V gene lost 0 bases and the J gene lost 5 bases, with 7 bases spanning the gap. The CDR3 loop reads CASSLTREETQYF. The CDR3 nucleotides read TGTGCCAGCAGCTTAACCAGGGAGGAGACCCAGTACTTC.

This sequence joins TRBV5-4 and TRBJ2-3; no reliable D call. Germline V gene sequence: CDR1 SGHNT, CDR2 YYREEE (reference sequence). Between the trimmed V and J ends, which lost 0 bases and 7 bases, there was a span of 6 bases. This CDR3 spans 12 amino acids. CDR3 amino acids: CASSLDGYTQYF. CDR3 nucleotide sequence: TGTGCCAGCAGCTTGGACGGTTATACGCAGTATTTT.

The V call is TRBV2, the J call TRBJ2-3; 9 nucleotides line up with TRBD2. This CDR3 has 17 residues. CDR1 is SNHLY and CDR2 is FYNNEI in the germline V gene. With 0 bases clipped from V and 5 bases from J, the junction kept 9 bases outside the gene matches. The CDR3 reads CASSEAVSGGFGDTQYF. As DNA, the CDR3 is TGTGCCAGCAGTGAAGCGGTCAGCGGGGGGTTTGGAGATACGCAGTATTTT.

CDR3 nucleotide sequence: TGTGCCAGCAGCTTAGTTAGGACAGGGGGTTGGGAGCAGTACTTC. Translation gives CASSLVRTGGWEQYF. The chain employs TRBV7-8 and TRBJ2-7, with TRBD1 identical over 10 bases. CDR1 and CDR2 (germline): SGHVS, FQNEAQ. The CDR3 runs 15 residues. The V segment lost 1 base and the J segment 7 bases; nucleotides outside the gene matches: 7.

The gene calls are TRBV3-1 (or the pseudogene TRBV3-2) and TRBJ2-2, with 12 nucleotides matching TRBD2. The germline V gene encodes CDR1 LGHDT and CDR2 YNNKEL (reference sequence). The length of the CDR3 is 17 residues. Trimming removed 4 bases from V and 6 bases from J; junction bases left unmatched: 9. The CDR3 is CASSPPPGTSGSGELFF. In nucleotides, the CDR3 is TGTGCCAGCAGCCCGCCACCAGGGACTAGCGGGTCCGGGGAGCTGTTTTTT.

The chain recombines TRBV18 with TRBJ1-5; D is possibly TRBD1 (6 bases). Germline CDR1 reads KGHSH; CDR2 reads LQKENI. The CDR3 has 13 amino acids. Trimming shortened V by 2 bases and J by 5 bases, and 7 bases separated the two germline ends. CDR3 residues: CASSPAGDQPQHF. For the CDR3, the DNA is TGTGCCAGCTCACCAGCAGGGGATCAGCCCCAGCATTTT.